These 18 T cell receptor beta chains were sequenced from one sample in a study of read filtering for tumor transcriptome and immune sequencing (dated by TCRdb to about 2020). Sequencer: Illumina HiSeq 4000. TCR libraries were built from 400 to 450 ng RNA with the Immunoverse kit, using molecular barcoded adaptors covering alpha/delta and beta/gamma chains. TCRdb reworked the public reads: Q25 trimming with fastp, MiXCR clone assembly, productive beta chains retained. Every CDR3 protein is listed once, alongside the most common genes and DNA of its rows. For this sample there are about 62,000 distinct CDR3 sequences; 15% to 20% appear just once. The ten biggest clones cover roughly 10% of the sample. The sequencing sample was made of a population of CD138-negative cells sorted from bone marrow. What the cell subset or site label conveys for this sample: bone marrow mononuclear cells depleted of CD138+ plasma/myeloma cells by negative magnetic selection. These receptors were taken from a donor over 35 with multiple myeloma.

At least ten counts were recorded for this clonotype. The J gene is TRBJ2-7, the V gene TRBV29-1; TRBD2 is a possible D gene (6 bases). Germline loops: CDR1 SQVTM, CDR2 ANQGSEA. The CDR3 is made up of 15 amino acids. The V and J ends lost 3 bases and 2 bases respectively, with 17 bases between them. The CDR3: CSVDATGEHPYEQYF. CDR3 DNA: TGCAGCGTTGATGCCACGGGAGAACATCCCTACGAGCAGTACTTC.

Many counts were recorded for this clonotype. The genes are TRBV6-1 and TRBJ2-5, with D uncertain. Germline-derived CDR1 and CDR2 are MNHNS and SASEGT. Trimming cost V 2 bases and J 5 bases, with 12 bases left between them. The CDR3 has 14 amino acids. In DNA form, the CDR3 reads TGTGCCAGCAGTGAATTTAGGTTGCCGGAGACCCAGTACTTC. It codes for CASSEFRLPETQYF.

This clonotype was observed at least ten times. CDR3 sequence (DNA): TGTGCCAGTAGATTCCAGCGCCAAGAGACCCAGTACTTC. Translated: CASRFQRQETQYF. The chain is built from TRBV19 and TRBJ2-5; D remains unclear. The length of the CDR3 is 13 residues. V was cut by 6 bases and J by 1 base, with 9 bases left in between. Germline V gene lookup returns CDR1 LNHDA and CDR2 SQIVND (reference sequence). The full variable domain, its missing parts supplied by reference TRBV19 and TRBJ2-5, is DGGITQSPKYLFRKEGQNVTLSCEQNLNHDAMYWYRQDPGQGLRLIYYSQIVNDFQKGDIAEGYSVSREKKESFPLTVTSAQKNPTAFYLCASRFQRQETQYFGPGTRLLVL.

This clonotype occurred once. This chain links TRBV7-3 with TRBJ2-1; TRBD2 is a possible D gene (6 bases). Trimming took 6 bases from V and 0 from J, leaving 15 bases between them. The germline V gene encodes CDR1 SGHTA and CDR2 FQGTGA. CDR3 length: 16 amino acids. CDR3 sequence (DNA): TGTGCCAGCAGACTAACGGCGGGATACTCCTACAATGAGCAGTTCTTC. The encoded protein is CASRLTAGYSYNEQFF.

The sample holds many counts of this clonotype. The chain uses TRBV7-2 and TRBJ2-3; possible D gene TRBD1, 7 bases. Germline V gives CDR1 SGHTA, CDR2 FQGNSA. This CDR3 comprises 15 residues. Trimming stripped 4 bases from V and 4 bases from J, with 15 bases between. The chain's CDR3 is CASSSRQGGADTQYF. In DNA, the CDR3 is TGTGCCAGCAGCTCTAGACAGGGCGGGGCAGATACGCAGTATTTT.

Concerning this clonotype: The conserved final phenylalanine or tryptophan is absent from the CDR3, which likely points to a read error. This chain connects TRBV19 to TRBJ2-1; 7 nucleotides match TRBD2. Looked up from germline, CDR1 is LNHDA and CDR2 is SQIVND (reference sequence). After removal of 3 bases from V and 9 bases from J, the junction contained 8 bases not matched to a gene. The CDR3 is 14 residues long. The CDR3 is CASSMGLPLGEQFC. The CDR3 DNA sequence: TGTGCCAGTAGTATGGGACTACCCCTGGGTGAGCAGTTCTGC.

This clonotype was seen many times. Because the CDR3 is missing its conserved closing phenylalanine or tryptophan, this is likely a read error. This chain uses TRBV30 with TRBJ2-1; D might be TRBD2 (6 bases). Trimming took 2 bases from V and 8 from J, leaving 13 bases between them. CDR3 length: 13 amino acids. The germline CDR1 and CDR2 sequences are GTSNPN and SVGIG (reference sequence). Here the CDR3 reads CAWSQTRVHEQFL. In DNA, the CDR3 is TGTGCCTGGAGTCAGACTAGGGTTCATGAGCAGTTCCTC.

In its sample, this clonotype was seen many times. The gene calls are TRBV11-1 and TRBJ2-1, with 8 positions matching TRBD1. The CDR3 extends over 13 amino acids. J lost 7 bases, V lost 4 bases, and 3 bases had no gene match. Germline assignment: CDR1 SGHAT and CDR2 FQDESV (reference sequence). The CDR3 spells CASSSRDRNEQFF. The CDR3 nucleotides read TGTGCCAGCAGCTCCCGGGACAGGAATGAGCAGTTCTTC.

This clonotype was seen repeatedly, ten times or more. V and J are TRBV20-1 and TRBJ2-1, with a weak D call TRBD1 (5 bases). Trimming cost V 6 bases and J 1 base, with 10 bases left between them. From germline, CDR1 is DFQATT and CDR2 SNEGSKA (reference sequence). The CDR3 is 13 amino acids. This CDR3 reads CSADRTSYNEQFF. DNA for the CDR3: TGCAGTGCCGACCGGACATCCTACAATGAGCAGTTCTTC.

This clonotype was observed many times. The chain employs TRBV11-2 and TRBJ1-2; TRBD1 is a possible D gene (5 bases). Germline V CDR1 and CDR2: SGHAT, FQNNGV. This CDR3 comprises 14 residues. The V end lost 4 bases, the J end lost 6 bases, and 15 bases lay between the germline ends. CDR3 region: CASSSRVLADGYTF. CDR3 bases: TGTGCCAGCAGCTCCAGGGTGTTAGCAGATGGCTACACCTTC.

To note about this clonotype: This clone may be a read error of a much larger clone one base away. The V call is TRBV5-1, the J call TRBJ1-2, with D unclear. The CDR3 extends over 11 amino acids. The germline V gene encodes CDR1 SGHRS and CDR2 YFSETQ. Trimming removed 7 bases from V and 6 bases from J, with 10 bases in between. CDR3 sequence reads: CASCLPDGYTF. The DNA for the CDR3 is TGCGCCAGCTGCCTACCTGATGGCTACACCTTC.

This clonotype was found a few times. J is TRBJ2-1 and V is TRBV5-1; 13 bases are a match to TRBD2. Trimming took 2 bases from V and 0 from J; bases not matched to a gene: 8. This CDR3 spans 19 amino acids. Germline CDR1 is SGHRS and CDR2 is YFSETQ. The CDR3 coding sequence is TGCGCCAGCAGCTTAACAACTAGCGGGGGGGCCAGCTCCTACAATGAGCAGTTCTTC. It encodes CASSLTTSGGASSYNEQFF.

As to this clonotype: The junction differs from germline at one of its ends, possibly a read error. The chain carries TRBV19 and TRBJ1-1; D remains ambiguous. This CDR3 spans 15 amino acids. Germline CDR1 is LNHDA and CDR2 is SQIVND (reference sequence). The CDR3 sequence: CASSITTAARTGAFF. The CDR3 coding sequence is TGTGCCAGTAGTATCACTACGGCCGCGAGGACTGGAGCTTTCTTT. Drawing the rest from reference TRBV19 and TRBJ1-1, the complete variable domain is DGGITQSPKYLFRKEGQNVTLSCEQNLNHDAMYWYRQDPGQGLRLIYYSQIVNDFQKGDIAEGYSVSREKKESFPLTVTSAQKNPTAFYLCASSITTAARTGAFFGQGTRLTVV.

Worth noting for this clonotype: The conserved phenylalanine or tryptophan normally closing the CDR3 is absent here, so this likely arose from a read error. The chain recombines TRBV28 with TRBJ2-1; 16 bases map to TRBD2. The CDR3 has 18 residues. Germline assignment: CDR1 MDHEN and CDR2 SYDVKM. V was pared by 3 bases and J by 6 bases, with 8 bases of the junction left unmatched. CDR3 residues: CASSFRPGTSGRVNEQFL. In DNA, the CDR3 is TGTGCCAGCAGTTTTCGTCCCGGGACTAGCGGGAGGGTCAATGAGCAGTTCCTC.

At least ten counts were recorded for this clonotype. The chain combines TRBV10-3 with TRBJ2-3, with TRBD2 as a possible D gene (5 bases). Germline CDR1 ENHRY, CDR2 SYGVKD. Trimming removed 7 bases from V and 4 bases from J, with 9 bases in between. There are 12 residues in the CDR3. The CDR3 region has the DNA TGTGCCATCACGGGGTCCCCAGATACGCAGTATTTT. Protein sequence: CAITGSPDTQYF.

This clonotype was seen ten or more times. V gene TRBV7-2 combines with J gene TRBJ1-5; D unclear. Trimming took 4 bases from V and 3 from J, leaving 13 bases between them. The length of the CDR3 is 15 residues. Per germline, CDR1 SGHTA and CDR2 FQGNSA. The CDR3 reads CASSSEAAANQPQHF. The CDR3 coding sequence is TGTGCCAGCAGCTCAGAGGCGGCAGCCAATCAGCCCCAGCATTTT. Together with reference TRBV7-2 and TRBJ1-5, the CDR3 gives the full variable domain: GAGVSQSPSNKVTEKGKDVELRCDPISGHTALYWYRQSLGQGLEFLIYFQGNSAPDKSGLPSDRFSAERTGGSVSTLTIQRTQQEDSAVYLCASSSEAAANQPQHFGDGTRLSIL.

Ten or more counts support this clonotype. The CDR3 DNA reads TGCGCCAGCAGCCACCCGAAGGGACAGGGAGAGACCCAGTACTTC. Protein sequence: CASSHPKGQGETQYF. The V call is TRBV4-1, the J call TRBJ2-5; 9 nucleotides align to TRBD1. The germline V gene has CDR1 MGHRA and CDR2 YSYEKL. Losses at the gene ends were 3 bases for V and 4 bases for J; bases not matched to a gene: 6. This CDR3 contains 15 residues.

As concerns this clonotype: A read error may explain this, as a much larger clone is one base away. This chain joins TRBV29-1 and TRBJ2-2; tentatively, D is TRBD2 (5 bases). Germline V gives CDR1 SQVTM, CDR2 ANQGSEA. The CDR3 contains 16 residues. For the CDR3, the DNA is TGCAGCGTTGAAGATCGGGTCTCTACGAACACCGGGGAGCTGTTATTT. The encoded protein is CSVEDRVSTNTGELLF.